This entry describes one T cell receptor beta chain. The data were taken from a study of blood T cell repertoires in COVID-19. Across the whole study: COVID-19 samples, acute and convalescent, were from the United States, Italy and Spain. Sample material is recorded as cDNA or gDNA derived from T cells, B-cell-depleted T cells, or PBMCs.

In the original processing: It was from reference gene primer amplification that nucleated cell counts were estimated. Only in-frame clones appear in the TCRdb table, and some are missing; sequencing was by immunoSEQ multiplex PCR. That table is the source of V, J and clone size, and D and trimming were worked out from the DNA. The sample holds hundreds of thousands of clones, 89% seen once. The sequenced sample was PBMCs or T cells enriched from blood (not recorded which). The TCR sequence derives from a middle-aged woman who had recovered from COVID-19.

Here the CDR3 reads CASSFRKRGVSNEQFF. In DNA, the CDR3 is TGTGCCAGCAGTTTCAGAAAACGGGGGGTTTCCAATGAGCAGTTCTTC. The chain carries TRBV7-6 and TRBJ2-1; 7 bases align to TRBD2. Germline trimming cut 6 bases from V and 6 bases from J; bases unmatched to any gene: 14. The CDR3 has 16 amino acids. Germline CDR1 and CDR2: SGHVS and FNYEAQ.